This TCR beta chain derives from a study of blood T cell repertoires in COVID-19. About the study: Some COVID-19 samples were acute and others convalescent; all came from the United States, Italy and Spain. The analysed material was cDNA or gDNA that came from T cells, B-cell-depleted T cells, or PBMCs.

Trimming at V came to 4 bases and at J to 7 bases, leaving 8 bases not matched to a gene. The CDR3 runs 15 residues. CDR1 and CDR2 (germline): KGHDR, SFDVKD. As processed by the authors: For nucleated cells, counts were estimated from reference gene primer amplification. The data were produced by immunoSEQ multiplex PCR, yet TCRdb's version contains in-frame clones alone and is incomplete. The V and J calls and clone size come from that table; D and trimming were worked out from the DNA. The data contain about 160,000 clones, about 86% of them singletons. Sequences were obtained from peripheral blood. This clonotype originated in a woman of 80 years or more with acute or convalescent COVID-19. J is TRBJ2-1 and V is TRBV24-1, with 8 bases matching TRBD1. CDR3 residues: CATSELQGAGNEQFF. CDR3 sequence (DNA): TGTGCCACCAGTGAATTGCAGGGGGCAGGTAATGAGCAGTTCTTC.